The 15 T cell receptor beta chains below come from one sample, sequenced in a study of CD8 T cells in ankylosing spondylitis. TCRdb itself ran the 5' RACE reads through MiXCR, one entry per CDR3 protein. The table lists fewer than 130,000 distinct CDR3 sequences, 20% to 30% of them singletons, with about 12% in the top ten. Sample: synovial fluid, either unsorted or a sorted T cell fraction (not recorded which). All receptors derive from a male donor with ankylosing spondylitis.

V gene TRBV3-1 combines with J gene TRBJ2-5; D is possibly TRBD1 or TRBD2 (6 bases each). Germline V lookup: CDR1 LGHDT, CDR2 YNNKEL (reference sequence). The CDR3 spans 15 residues. Trimming removed 4 bases at V and 1 base at J, with 13 bases between. The CDR3 coding sequence is TGTGCCAGCAGCCCCTTAGGGGGGTTCCAAGAGACCCAGTACTTC. This sequence encodes CASSPLGGFQETQYF.

This clonotype was detected only a few times. V usage is TRBV5-6 and J usage is TRBJ2-5; a weak D match, TRBD1 (6 bases). The CDR3 loop spans 15 amino acids. Trimming shortened V by 0 bases and J by 3 bases, and 12 bases separated the two germline ends. CDR1 and CDR2 (germline): SGHDT, YYEEEE. The CDR3 DNA follows: TGTGCCAGCAGCTTGGGTTTCGCAGGGGAAGAGACCCAGTACTTC. Translating gives CASSLGFAGEETQYF.

This clonotype was observed a few times. The rearrangement links TRBV12-5 to TRBJ2-1; 10 nucleotides line up with TRBD2. J gave up 7 bases and V 6 bases, and 12 bases lay outside the gene matches. Looked up from germline, CDR1 is LGHNT and CDR2 is FRNRAP. The CDR3 runs to 16 residues. CDR3 sequence reads: CASGPSLAGVINEQFF. DNA of the CDR3: TGTGCTAGTGGACCCTCCCTAGCGGGAGTGATTAATGAGCAGTTCTTC. Full variable domain (rest looked up from reference TRBV12-5 and TRBJ2-1): DARVTQTPRHKVTEMGQEVTMRCQPILGHNTVFWYRQTMMQGLELLAYFRNRAPLDDSGMPKDRFSAEMPDATLATLKIQPSEPRDSAVYFCASGPSLAGVINEQFFGPGTRLTVL.

This chain connects TRBV12-3 or TRBV12-4 to TRBJ2-5, with 7 bases that match TRBD1. The junction had 12 bases not matched to a gene; V was cut back by 7 bases and J by 4 bases. This CDR3 has 15 amino acids. The CDR3 coding sequence is TGTGCCAGCACCTTGGGACAGTCGAGTTCAGAGACCCAGTACTTC. Translating gives CASTLGQSSSETQYF.

The V gene is TRBV20-1, the J gene TRBJ2-7; possible D gene TRBD2, 6 bases. This CDR3 comprises 14 residues. With 5 bases removed from V and 0 bases from J, the gap between germline ends came to 14 bases. The germline CDR1 and CDR2 sequences are DFQATT and SNEGSKA (reference sequence). In nucleotides, the CDR3 is TGCAGTGCTCCTATTTACGGGAGCTCCTACGAGCAGTACTTC. Translation: CSAPIYGSSYEQYF.

This clonotype was seen many times. V gene TRBV20-1 combines with J gene TRBJ2-1; 8 positions agree with TRBD2. V shed 4 bases and J 3 bases; nucleotides not matched to a gene: 5. CDR3 length equals 14 residues. Per germline, CDR1 DFQATT and CDR2 SNEGSKA (reference sequence). The CDR3 DNA sequence: TGCAGTGCTATTAGCGGGATGGGCTACAATGAGCAGTTCTTC. Translation gives CSAISGMGYNEQFF.

The chain recombines TRBV4-2 with TRBJ1-2; the D is unclear. V lost 0 bases, J lost 4 bases, and 9 bases lay in between. The germline CDR1 and CDR2 sequences are LGHNA and YNFKEQ. The CDR3 loop spans 14 amino acids. Written as DNA, the CDR3 is TGTGCCAGCAGCCAAGAGGCATCAGCCTATGGCTACACCTTC. It yields the protein CASSQEASAYGYTF.

The chain employs TRBV5-6 and TRBJ2-1, with 10 bases lining up with TRBD1. The germline V gene has CDR1 SGHDT and CDR2 YYEEEE. Trimming at V came to 1 base and at J to 6 bases, leaving 10 bases not matched to a gene. The CDR3 runs to 17 residues. The CDR3: CASSLCYGTGDFNEQFF. The CDR3 bases are TGTGCCAGCAGCTTGTGCTACGGGACAGGGGATTTCAATGAGCAGTTCTTC.

This clonotype was found many times. The chain carries TRBV7-9 and TRBJ2-1; weak D call: TRBD2 (5 bases). Germline CDR1 is SEHNR and CDR2 is FQNEAQ (reference sequence). V was trimmed by 6 bases and J by 14 bases, leaving 20 bases between them. The CDR3 has 13 amino acids. This chain's CDR3 is CASSRGSDQLEFF. The CDR3 DNA is TGTGCCAGCAGTCGAGGGTCGGACCAGTTGGAGTTCTTC.

This clonotype was observed a few times. This rearrangement joins TRBV6-1 to TRBJ2-4, with 8 bases that match TRBD2. The CDR3 consists of 16 residues. Germline lookup yields CDR1 MNHNS and CDR2 SASEGT. The J segment lost 6 bases and the V segment lost 8 bases, leaving 15 bases of the junction unmatched. CDR3 coding DNA: TGTGCCAGCGGACAGATAGCGGGAAAGGGGCCAAACATTCAGTACTTC. Translating it yields CASGQIAGKGPNIQYF.

This chain joins TRBV5-4 and TRBJ2-1, with TRBD2 identical over 9 bases. V was clipped by 4 bases and J by 0 bases; unmatched bases: 5. The CDR3 loop spans 16 amino acids. The germline gives CDR1 SGHNT, CDR2 YYREEE (reference sequence). CDR3: CASSLNSGSSYNEQFF. CDR3 sequence (DNA): TGTGCCAGCAGCCTTAATAGCGGGAGCTCCTACAATGAGCAGTTCTTC.

This clonotype was counted many times. This rearrangement joins TRBV2 to TRBJ2-7, with D uncertain. Trimming cost V 6 bases and J 2 bases, with 11 bases left between them. The CDR3 consists of 13 residues. Germline V gene data show CDR1 as SNHLY and CDR2 as FYNNEI. The CDR3: CASRAPEPYEQYV. The CDR3 bases are TGTGCCAGCAGGGCACCTGAACCCTACGAGCAGTACGTC.

In its sample, this clonotype was seen a few times. The chain joins TRBV5-1 to TRBJ2-5; no clear D. This CDR3 region has 13 residues. Germline V gene data show CDR1 as SGHRS and CDR2 as YFSETQ. The ends were cut back, 2 bases at V and 5 bases at J, with 10 bases in the middle. CDR3 bases: TGCGCCAGCAGCTTTGGTAGCCTGGAGACCCAGTACTTC. This codes for CASSFGSLETQYF.

This clonotype was seen a few times. The chain employs TRBV4-1 and TRBJ2-3; D might be TRBD1 or TRBD2, each matching 5 bases. The CDR3 sequence is 16 residues long. Trimming pared 0 bases from V and 5 bases from J, leaving 15 bases between. Germline assignment: CDR1 MGHRA and CDR2 YSYEKL. The CDR3 bases are TGCGCCAGCAGCCAAGAAAGACAAGCGAGGGGAGATACGCAGTATTTT. Its translation: CASSQERQARGDTQYF.

The V call is TRBV11-3, the J call TRBJ2-1, with TRBD1 identical over 8 bases. Trimming cost V 5 bases and J 0 bases; bases outside gene matches: 6. Per the germline V gene, CDR1 is SGHNT and CDR2 is YENEEA. The CDR3 has 16 residues. CDR3 in amino acids: CASSRSTGGSYNEQFF. The CDR3 DNA follows: TGTGCCAGCAGCCGGAGCACAGGGGGCTCCTACAATGAGCAGTTCTTC.